A single sample is the source of the 7 T cell receptor beta chains below, sequenced in a study of blood T cell repertoires in COVID-19. Sequencing was performed with immunoSEQ multiplex PCR; in TCRdb, only in-frame clones are kept and a portion is missing. The profile shows 200,000 to 250,000 clones, 85% to 90% of them singletons. Sequencing was carried out using PBMCs or T cells enriched from blood (not recorded which). Receptors originate from a man aged 50 to 59 who had been exposed to COVID-19.

This sequence joins TRBV24-1 and TRBJ2-3; TRBD2 aligns across 7 bases. This CDR3 is 16 amino acids long. Germline V gene lookup returns CDR1 KGHDR and CDR2 SFDVKD. V dropped 1 base and J dropped 0; count of bases not matched to a gene: 3. CDR3 sequence: CATSDFERESTDTQYF. CDR3 bases: TGTGCCACCAGTGATTTTGAGCGGGAAAGCACAGATACGCAGTATTTT.

The V gene is TRBV28, the J gene TRBJ1-5, with D perhaps TRBD1 (5 bases). This CDR3 is 15 amino acids long. CDR1 MDHEN and CDR2 SYDVKM come from the germline V gene. Trimming removed 7 bases from V and 3 bases from J, with 16 bases in between. CDR3 sequence: CASTPAGRDNQPQHF. CDR3 DNA sequence: TGTGCCAGCACCCCAGCAGGGCGCGACAATCAGCCCCAGCATTTT.

The chain uses TRBV12-3 or TRBV12-4 and TRBJ1-2; 7 bases align to TRBD1. The CDR3 consists of 13 residues. V trimming: 4 bases; J trimming: 8 bases; junction bases outside the gene matches: 7. The CDR3 bases are TGTGCCAGCAGTTGGGACAGCGCCTGGGGCTACACCTTC. Protein: CASSWDSAWGYTF.

The genes are TRBV19 and TRBJ1-3; D is possibly TRBD1 (5 bases). The CDR3 length is 13 residues. Trimming stripped 11 bases from V and 4 bases from J, with 15 bases between. Looked up from germline, CDR1 is LNHDA and CDR2 is SQIVND (reference sequence). DNA for the CDR3: TGTGCCGCAAGGACATCTGAGGGAAACACCATATATTTT. Translation: CAARTSEGNTIYF.

The gene calls are TRBV27 and TRBJ1-1, with D tentatively TRBD1 (5 bases). The CDR3 has 14 amino acids. Germline assignment: CDR1 MNHEY and CDR2 SMNVEV (reference sequence). V dropped 3 bases and J dropped 1 base, with 9 bases sitting between them. CDR3 DNA sequence: TGTGCCAGCAGTTTCTTAGGGGCGAACACTGAAGCTTTCTTT. It yields the protein CASSFLGANTEAFF.

The sample holds one count of this clone. J is TRBJ2-1 and V is TRBV7-6; the match to TRBD2 covers 9 bases. The CDR3 totals 14 residues. Unmatched junction bases numbered 9, after V lost 7 bases and J lost 8 bases. The germline V gene encodes CDR1 SGHVS and CDR2 FNYEAQ. As DNA, the CDR3 is TGTGCCAGCACTTGGCGGGAGGGAGGGGATGAGCAGTTCTTC. Protein: CASTWREGGDEQFF.

The chain couples TRBV7-2 to TRBJ1-1, with a possible D match to TRBD1 (6 bases). The germline CDR1 and CDR2 sequences are SGHTA and FQGNSA. V was shortened by 2 bases and J by 6 bases, with 13 bases between the two germline ends. The CDR3 spans 14 residues. This CDR3 reads CASSLTVGGPEAFF. In nucleotides, the CDR3 is TGTGCCAGCAGCTTAACGGTTGGGGGCCCTGAAGCTTTCTTT. Combining the CDR3 with reference TRBV7-2 and TRBJ1-1 gives the whole variable domain GAGVSQSPSNKVTEKGKDVELRCDPISGHTALYWYRQSLGQGLEFLIYFQGNSAPDKSGLPSDRFSAERTGGSVSTLTIQRTQQEDSAVYLCASSLTVGGPEAFFGQGTRLTVV.